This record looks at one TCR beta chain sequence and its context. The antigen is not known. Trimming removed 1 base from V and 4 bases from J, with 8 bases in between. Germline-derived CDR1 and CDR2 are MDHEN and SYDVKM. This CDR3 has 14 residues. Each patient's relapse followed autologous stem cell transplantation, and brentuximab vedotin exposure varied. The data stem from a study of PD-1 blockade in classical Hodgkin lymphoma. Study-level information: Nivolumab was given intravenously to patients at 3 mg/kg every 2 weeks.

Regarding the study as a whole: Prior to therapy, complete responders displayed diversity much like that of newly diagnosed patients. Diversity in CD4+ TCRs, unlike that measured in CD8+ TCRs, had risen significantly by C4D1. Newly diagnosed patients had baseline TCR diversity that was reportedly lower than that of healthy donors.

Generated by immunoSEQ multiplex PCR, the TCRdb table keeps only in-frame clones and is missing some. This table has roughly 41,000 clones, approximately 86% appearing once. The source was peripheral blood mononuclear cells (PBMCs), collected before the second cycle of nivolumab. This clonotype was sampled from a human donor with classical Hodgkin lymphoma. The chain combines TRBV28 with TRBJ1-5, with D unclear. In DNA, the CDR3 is TGTGCCAGCAGTTTATATGTCAAAAATCAGCCCCAGCATTTT. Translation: CASSLYVKNQPQHF.